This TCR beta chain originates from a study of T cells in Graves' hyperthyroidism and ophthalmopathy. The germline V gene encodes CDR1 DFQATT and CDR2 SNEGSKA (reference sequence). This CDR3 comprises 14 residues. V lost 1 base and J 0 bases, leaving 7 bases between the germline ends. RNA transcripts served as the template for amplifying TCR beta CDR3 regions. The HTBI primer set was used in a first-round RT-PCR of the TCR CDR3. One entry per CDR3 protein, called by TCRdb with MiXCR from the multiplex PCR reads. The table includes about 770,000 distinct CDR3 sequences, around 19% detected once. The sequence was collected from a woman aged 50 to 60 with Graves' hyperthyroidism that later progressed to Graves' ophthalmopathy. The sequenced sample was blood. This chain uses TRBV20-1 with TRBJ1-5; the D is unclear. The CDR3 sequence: CSARGSDSNQPQHF. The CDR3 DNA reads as TGCAGTGCTAGAGGGTCGGATAGCAATCAGCCCCAGCATTTT.